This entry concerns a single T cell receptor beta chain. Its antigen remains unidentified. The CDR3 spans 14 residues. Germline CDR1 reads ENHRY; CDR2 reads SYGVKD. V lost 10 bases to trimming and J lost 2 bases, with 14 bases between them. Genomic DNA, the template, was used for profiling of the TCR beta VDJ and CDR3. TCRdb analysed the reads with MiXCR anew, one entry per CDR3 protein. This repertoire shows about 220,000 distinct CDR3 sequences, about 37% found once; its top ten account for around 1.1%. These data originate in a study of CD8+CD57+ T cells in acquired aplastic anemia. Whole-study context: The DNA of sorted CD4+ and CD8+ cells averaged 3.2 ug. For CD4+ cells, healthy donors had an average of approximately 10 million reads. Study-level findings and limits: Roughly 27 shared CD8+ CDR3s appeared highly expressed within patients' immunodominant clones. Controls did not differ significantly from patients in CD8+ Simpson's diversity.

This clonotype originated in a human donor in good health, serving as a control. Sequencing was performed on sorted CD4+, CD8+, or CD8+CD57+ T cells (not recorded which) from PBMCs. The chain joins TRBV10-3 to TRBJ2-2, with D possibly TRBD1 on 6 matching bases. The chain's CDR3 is CASRRQVNTGELFF. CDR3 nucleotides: TGTGCCAGCAGGAGACAGGTTAACACCGGGGAGCTGTTTTTT.